This T cell receptor (beta chain) was recorded in a study of blood T cells in healthy people across ages (dated by TCRdb to about 2015). About the investigation overall: Template switching captured roughly one uniquely barcoded TCR beta cDNA molecule per two T cells in model experiments. Using deep sequencing normalized with unique cDNA molecular identifiers, the study measured how TCR beta repertoire diversity changes with age. The donors were divided into four age groups: young (average around 16 years), middle-aged (over 35), aged (approximately 62) and long-lived (about 79). To avoid experimental bias, donors of different ages were distributed randomly across sequencing lanes. The study analyzed two additional independent replicas of 1 million unique cDNA reads from the same blood draw for two donors, one aged 18 to 30 and one aged 80 or older.

V trim: 0 bases; J trim: 1 base; unmatched bases: 2. Measured from the cysteine to the phenylalanine, the CDR3 is 15 residues long. Only the CDR3 DNA stays, 45 bases, in frame from base 1. The library was generated by 5' RACE. Sequenced using an Illumina HiSeq 2500. A second PCR of 7 to 11 cycles was performed with a sample-barcoded 5' primer and a J-beta primer mix. A template-switch 5' adaptor carrying 12 random nucleotides introduced a unique molecular identifier onto each TCR beta cDNA molecule. Each sample yielded at least 3 million CDR3-containing paired-end reads. All of the RNA was converted into first-strand cDNA using the Mint cDNA synthesis kit, with a TRBC-specific oligonucleotide serving as the primer. Following uracil-DNA glycosylase treatment, a first 18-cycle PCR with universal primers M1SS and BC2_uni_R was performed on all cDNA. In the authors' own workflow: For normalization, 1 million high-quality reads, each with a distinct molecular identifier, were randomly selected from each sample. Reads sharing molecular identifiers were discarded rather than binned into consensus sequences. MiTCR, with a Q25 quality threshold and the strictest error-elimination algorithm, was used for CDR3 identification, clonotype clustering and error correction. A nonparametric unseen species model using Euler transformation provided a lower-bound estimate of total TCR beta diversity. TCRdb ran its own pipeline on the public reads, namely fastp trimming at Q25 and MiXCR clone calling, and kept in-frame beta chains. Identical CDR3 protein sequences are pooled into one entry, listed with their most common genes and DNA. The V and J calls come from TCRdb's annotation, not from the publication. The sample records some 1.4 million distinct CDR3 sequences, 40% to 50% of which are singletons. In total, the top ten clones hold 7.9% of the sample.

Systemically healthy Caucasian individuals from Russia, approximately 39 in total and aged about 6 to 95 years, were included as donors. Each donor gave approximately 10 milliliters of peripheral blood, collected into EDTA-treated Vacutainer tubes. Ficoll-Paque density-gradient centrifugation was used to isolate PBMCs, with at least 6.5 million obtained per sample. Trizol reagent was used to extract total RNA from the PBMCs, yielding at least 5.5 micrograms per sample. For every donor, flow cytometry on a PBMC aliquot measured the percentage of naive CD45RAhigh/CD27high T cells. The paper as a whole reports these results and caveats: A strong correlation was found between observed TCR beta diversity and the percentage of naive T cells measured by flow cytometry. Estimates of total diversity based on one million sequenced T cells were considered lower bounds and underestimates. Because profiling used bulk unsorted PBMCs, naive and antigen-experienced compartments could not be compared conclusively. Observed TCR beta diversity per million T cells fell roughly linearly with age, and a significant reduction was already apparent by age around 36. The long-lived group showed more naive CD4+ T cells, fewer expanded clones and increased TCR diversity than the aged group, suggesting age selection. Donor CMV infection status was unknown, potentially confounding age-related changes in expanded clonotypes.

This clonotype was seen only a few times. Its cognate antigen has yet to be identified. Nothing much larger sits one base from this clone, and base qualities are not available. The rearranged segments are TRBV12-3 or TRBV12-4 and TRBJ1-1; the junction holds 7 bases that match TRBD1. This receptor was obtained from a woman between 18 and 29 years old in good health. Sequenced sample: blood. The nucleotide sequence is TGTGCCAGCAGTTTAGCCAACAGGGGGAACACTGAAGCTTTCTTT. This sequence encodes CASSLANRGNTEAFF.